One sample yielded the 16 T cell receptor beta chains listed below, sequenced in a study of blood T cells in healthy people across ages. Next came a second PCR, run for about 6 to 11 cycles, which used a sample-barcoded 5' primer along with a J-beta primer mix. A single record per CDR3 protein comes from TCRdb applying MiXCR to the 5' RACE reads. The repertoire holds hundreds of thousands of distinct CDR3 sequences, more than 40% seen once, with about a third in the top ten. The sequenced material came from blood. The receptor set was obtained from a woman aged 55-70 years in good health.

J is TRBJ2-5 and V is TRBV6-5, with TRBD2 identical over 8 bases. The assigned J gene may be wrong: the sequence end matches TRBJ2-7 better. Germline loops: CDR1 MNHEY, CDR2 SVGAGI. The CDR3 contains 15 residues. The CDR3 DNA reads TGTGCCAGCAGCTCCGGCCGGGGGGGGTTCGCCGAGCAGTACTTC. It codes for CASSSGRGGFAEQYF.

This clonotype was found a few times. The chain couples TRBV20-1 to TRBJ2-4; D remains unclear. The germline CDR1 and CDR2 sequences are DFQATT and SNEGSKA (reference sequence). The CDR3 has 13 amino acids. The ends were cut back, 5 bases at V and 8 bases at J, with 16 bases in the middle. The CDR3 coding sequence is TGCAGTGCTGACCTCGACGGTATCCACATTCAGTACTTC. Encoded protein: CSADLDGIHIQYF.

The chain combines TRBV3-1 with TRBJ2-1; TRBD2 aligns across 11 bases. CDR3 size: 15 residues. Germline V gene sequence: CDR1 LGHDT, CDR2 YNNKEL (reference sequence). V was clipped by 3 bases and J by 5 bases; unmatched bases: 3. The CDR3, as DNA: TGTGCCAGCAGCCAGGGACTAGCGGCAAACAATGAGCAGTTCTTC. Its protein product is CASSQGLAANNEQFF.

This clonotype turned up a few times. This chain links TRBV4-1 with TRBJ2-5, with D possibly called TRBD1 or TRBD2 (5 bases each). V shed 7 bases and J shed 4 bases, with 13 bases lying between them. The CDR3 length is 13 residues. In germline, CDR1 is MGHRA, CDR2 YSYEKL. CDR3 in amino acids: CASKARGRETQYF. CDR3 bases: TGCGCCAGCAAGGCAAGGGGACGAGAGACCCAGTACTTC.

This clonotype appeared many times. The chain is built from TRBV7-2 and TRBJ2-1; D remains ambiguous. Trimming left V 1 base short and J 2 bases short, with 9 bases between. CDR1 and CDR2 from the germline V gene are SGHTA and FQGNSA. The CDR3 runs 15 residues. CDR3: CASSLVAEPYNEQFF. The CDR3 nucleotides read TGTGCCAGCAGCTTAGTGGCGGAGCCCTACAATGAGCAGTTCTTC.

The V and J genes are TRBV6-1 and TRBJ2-7; 8 bases line up with TRBD2. The CDR3 has 17 residues. CDR1 MNHNS and CDR2 SASEGT come from the germline V gene. V trimming: 4 bases; J trimming: 3 bases; junction bases outside the gene matches: 14. In DNA, the CDR3 is TGTGCCAGCAGTGTCCGGATAAGCGGGAGTAAGGGCTACGAGCAGTACTTC. Its protein product is CASSVRISGSKGYEQYF.

In this sample, this clonotype turned up many times. The chain carries TRBV29-1 and TRBJ2-7; D possibly corresponds to TRBD2 (6 bases). The CDR3 consists of 14 residues. V was cut by 1 base and J by 0 bases, with 10 bases left in between. Germline V CDR1 and CDR2: SQVTM, ANQGSEA. CDR3 bases: TGCAGCGTTGAAGGCCCGACTAGCTCCTACGAGCAGTACTTC. It yields the protein CSVEGPTSSYEQYF.

The chain has TRBV2 and TRBJ2-7, with D perhaps matching TRBD1 (5 bases). Trimming took 5 bases from V and 3 from J, leaving 14 bases between them. The CDR3 totals 14 residues. Germline V gene data show CDR1 as SNHLY and CDR2 as FYNNEI. The CDR3 nucleotides read TGTGCCAGCAGTCTTTCAGGGAAACGCTACGAGCAGTACTTC. Its translation is CASSLSGKRYEQYF.

The J gene is TRBJ2-1, the V gene TRBV6-2 or TRBV6-3, with 8 bases fitting TRBD1. Germline CDR1 is MNHEY and CDR2 is SVGEGT. CDR3 size: 15 residues. J gave up 6 bases and V 5 bases, and 9 bases lay outside the gene matches. The CDR3 nucleotides read TGTGCCAGCAGTCCCTCCACAGGGGGTATCAATGAGCAGTTCTTC. This translates into CASSPSTGGINEQFF.

The chain has TRBV28 and TRBJ2-5; 8 nucleotides match TRBD1. Gene TRBJ2-7 matches the end of the DNA better, so the J call may be wrong. The CDR3 has 16 residues. The germline V gene encodes CDR1 MDHEN and CDR2 SYDVKM. CDR3: CASSLARTGYAYEQYF. The CDR3 DNA follows: TGTGCCAGCAGTTTAGCTCGGACAGGGTACGCCTACGAGCAGTACTTC.

The genes are TRBV15 and TRBJ2-3, with D possibly being TRBD2 (5 bases). Germline V CDR1 and CDR2: LNHNV, YYDKDF (reference sequence). V dropped 0 bases and J dropped 2 bases, with 15 bases sitting between them. This CDR3 is built from 17 residues. The CDR3 is CATSREVGGGFTDTQYF. The CDR3, as DNA: TGTGCCACCAGCAGAGAAGTCGGTGGAGGATTCACAGATACGCAGTATTTT.

The chain uses TRBV6-5 and TRBJ1-1, with no clear D. Germline CDR1 reads MNHEY; CDR2 reads SVGAGI. The CDR3 covers 14 residues. V shed 0 bases and J shed 2 bases, with 7 bases lying between them. CDR3 region: CASSYSHSNTEAFF. CDR3 DNA: TGTGCCAGCAGTTACTCGCACAGCAACACTGAAGCTTTCTTT.

This chain joins TRBV7-9 and TRBJ2-7; D is possibly TRBD2 (6 bases). The CDR3 totals 15 residues. Trimming cost V 6 bases and J 5 bases, with 20 bases left between them. CDR1 and CDR2 from the germline V gene are SEHNR and FQNEAQ (reference sequence). CDR3 DNA sequence: TGTGCCAGCAGGACCCATAATAGCGGAGTCCACGAGCAGTACTTC. This gives the protein CASRTHNSGVHEQYF.

The chain is built from TRBV25-1 and TRBJ1-6; possible D gene TRBD1, 5 bases. This CDR3 has 15 residues. V was shortened by 2 bases and J by 8 bases, with 13 bases between the two germline ends. The germline gives CDR1 MGHDK, CDR2 SYGVNS. CDR3 DNA sequence: TGTGCCAGCAGTGAAACGGCAGGGAGTTATTCACCCCTCCACTTT. Its translation: CASSETAGSYSPLHF.

The chain links TRBV3-1 to TRBJ2-3; 11 bases are a match to TRBD2. CDR1 and CDR2 (germline): LGHDT, YNNKEL (reference sequence). With 3 bases clipped from V and 2 bases from J, the junction kept 7 bases outside the gene matches. This CDR3 spans 17 amino acids. The CDR3 DNA follows: TGTGCCAGCAGCCAGCGGACTAGCGGGCAACTCACAGATACGCAGTATTTT. It translates to CASSQRTSGQLTDTQYF.

This clonotype was counted at least ten times. The CDR3 region is CASSFRGPGELFF. The CDR3 nucleotides are TGTGCCAGCAGTTTCAGGGGGCCCGGGGAGCTGTTTTTT. V usage is TRBV28 and J usage is TRBJ2-2; 8 nucleotides agree with TRBD1. In germline, CDR1 is MDHEN, CDR2 SYDVKM. The CDR3 runs to 13 residues. Losses at the gene ends were 3 bases for V and 6 bases for J; bases not matched to a gene: 0.